A selection of T cell receptor beta chains follows, all from one sample in a study of Graves' ophthalmopathy and Graves' hyperthyroidism. From the multiplex PCR reads, TCRdb called clonotypes with MiXCR, one entry per CDR3 protein. The sample lists a few hundred thousand distinct CDR3 sequences, roughly a sixth occurring once. The specimen sequenced was peripheral blood. Receptor source: an adult woman with stable Graves' hyperthyroidism. Both conserved end residues are part of each CDR3. The D gene is left open where the match is weak. Rows may omit the clone size; those that give it use once, few, many or a size class.

>many|TRBV28|TRBJ2-7|TRBD2
CASSFGAGVGAYEQYF
TGTGCCAGCAGTTTTGGAGCGGGAGTCGGGGCCTACGAGCAGTACTTC
>many|TRBV7-3|TRBJ2-7|TRBD1
CASSFDGTGSYEQYF
TGTGCCAGCAGCTTCGATGGGACAGGGTCCTACGAGCAGTACTTC
>.|TRBV30|TRBJ2-6|.
CAWTFRGGVGGANVLTF
TGTGCCTGGACCTTCAGAGGTGGGGTAGGGGGGGCCAACGTCCTGACTTTC
>many|TRBV6-1|TRBJ2-4|TRBD1
CASSAQVTGNIQYF
TGTGCCAGCAGTGCACAGGTGACAGGGAACATTCAGTACTTC
>many|TRBV7-2|TRBJ1-2|.
CASSLGVLPIGGYTF
TGTGCCAGCAGCTTAGGCGTTCTACCCATAGGAGGCTACACCTTC
>few|TRBV11-2|TRBJ1-1|.
CASSAIWGGGLGTEAFF
TGTGCCAGCAGCGCCATATGGGGAGGGGGTTTGGGTACTGAAGCTTTCTTT
>once|TRBV20-1|TRBJ2-5|.
CSADHTAQGQETQYF
TGCAGTGCTGACCATACCGCTCAGGGGCAAGAGACCCAGTACTTC
>many|TRBV7-3|TRBJ2-6|.
CASSFLGANVLTF
TGTGCCAGCAGCTTTTTGGGGGCCAACGTCCTGACTTTC
>.|TRBV7-2|TRBJ2-7|.
CASSPTDQSYEQYF
TGTGCCAGCAGCCCGACCGACCAGTCCTACGAGCAGTACTTC
>many|TRBV20-1|TRBJ2-7|.
CSASSRPDSPYEQYF
TGCAGTGCTAGCTCACGACCCGATTCTCCCTACGAGCAGTACTTC
>.|TRBV6-2/TRBV6-3|TRBJ1-1|.
CASSYGVGRIMNTEAFF
TGTGCCAGCAGTTACGGGGTGGGGAGAATTATGAACACTGAAGCTTTCTTT
>.|TRBV29-1|TRBJ1-1|.
CSVLPRGVYTEAFF
TGCAGCGTACTACCCAGGGGAGTGTACACTGAAGCTTTCTTT
>many|TRBV6-5|TRBJ2-7|TRBD1
CASSQGQGVHEQYF
TGTGCCAGCAGCCAGGGACAGGGGGTCCACGAGCAGTACTTC
>.|TRBV6-1|TRBJ2-7|TRBD1
CASSTGTVNGEQYF
TGTGCCAGCTCAACCGGGACAGTCAATGGCGAGCAGTACTTC
>few|TRBV5-1|TRBJ1-5|.
CASSLRGDSNRPQHF
TGCGCCAGCAGCTTAAGGGGTGATAGCAATCGGCCCCAGCATTTT
>many|TRBV19|TRBJ2-5|.
CASSITREETQYF
TGTGCCAGTAGTATCACCAGGGAAGAGACCCAGTACTTC
>many|TRBV6-5|TRBJ2-7|TRBD1
CASSYSGQGPYEQYF
TGTGCCAGCAGTTACTCGGGACAGGGGCCCTACGAGCAGTACTTC
>many|TRBV7-2|TRBJ1-2|.
CVSSRDGNGYTF
TGTGTCAGCAGCCGGGACGGAAATGGCTACACCTTC
>.|TRBV24-1|TRBJ2-5|TRBD1
CATRGQGQETQYF
TGTGCCACCCGAGGACAGGGGCAAGAGACCCAGTACTTC
>many|TRBV6-5|TRBJ1-2|.
CASRRDNNYGYTF
TGTGCCAGCAGACGGGACAATAACTATGGCTACACCTTC
>many|TRBV7-2|TRBJ2-5|TRBD1
CASSTQTGEETQYF
TGTGCCAGCAGCACCCAGACAGGGGAAGAGACCCAGTACTTC
>many|TRBV6-5|TRBJ1-1|.
CASSYAAGETEAFF
TGTGCCAGCAGTTACGCGGCGGGGGAGACTGAAGCTTTCTTT
>many|TRBV6-5|TRBJ1-5|TRBD1
CASKRDRLNQPQHF
TGTGCCAGCAAGAGGGACAGACTCAATCAGCCCCAGCATTTT
>many|TRBV28|TRBJ2-5|.
CASSLGTKRGETQYF
TGTGCCAGCAGCCTCGGGACAAAAAGGGGGGAGACCCAGTACTTC
>many|TRBV6-1|TRBJ2-2|.
CASSELLLNGELFF
TGTGCCAGCAGTGAATTGCTCTTGAACGGGGAGCTGTTTTTT
>few|TRBV19|TRBJ1-1|.
CASTTFAGSNTEAFF
TGTGCCAGTACGACCTTCGCAGGGTCGAACACTGAAGCTTTCTTT
>many|TRBV6-2/TRBV6-3|TRBJ2-7|.
CASSYRAGAAASFYEQYF
TGTGCCAGCAGTTACAGGGCCGGGGCGGCGGCATCTTTTTACGAGCAGTACTTC
>many|TRBV7-2|TRBJ2-7|.
CASSQGTESSYEQYF
TGTGCCAGCAGCCAAGGGACGGAGAGCTCCTACGAGCAGTACTTC
>many|TRBV25-1|TRBJ2-5|.
CASSEQGGSLVGETQYF
TGTGCCAGCAGTGAACAGGGTGGTTCTTTAGTCGGGGAGACCCAGTACTTC
>many|TRBV7-8|TRBJ1-6|.
CASSLAAWWAAYNSPLHF
TGTGCCAGCAGCTTAGCAGCGTGGTGGGCGGCCTATAATTCACCCCTCCACTTT
>many|TRBV11-1|TRBJ2-2|.
CASSKAMAPNTGELFF
TGTGCCAGCAGCAAAGCAATGGCCCCGAACACCGGGGAGCTGTTTTTT
>.|TRBV4-1|TRBJ2-1|TRBD2
CASSQDRGLAGYNEQFF
TGCGCCAGCAGCCAAGATAGGGGACTAGCGGGTTACAATGAGCAGTTCTTC
>.|TRBV4-3|TRBJ2-5|.
CASSQDRSLQETQYF
TGCGCCAGCAGCCAAGATCGCTCCCTCCAAGAGACCCAGTACTTC
>many|TRBV28|TRBJ2-7|.
CASSFVSGKTLDSYEQYF
TGTGCCAGCAGTTTCGTATCGGGAAAGACTCTAGACTCCTACGAGCAGTACTTC
>many|TRBV20-1|TRBJ1-1|.
CSASGGDMNTEAFF
TGCAGTGCTAGTGGGGGCGACATGAACACTGAAGCTTTCTTT
>.|TRBV12-3/TRBV12-4|TRBJ1-2|.
CASSRPPASYGYTF
TGTGCCAGCAGTAGGCCCCCGGCCAGCTATGGCTACACCTTC
>many|TRBV6-2/TRBV6-3|TRBJ2-7|TRBD2
CASRTRAGGHVEQYF
TGTGCCAGCAGGACCCGAGCGGGGGGCCACGTCGAGCAGTACTTC
>few|TRBV11-2|TRBJ1-3|.
CASSSHPGNTIYF
TGTGCCAGCAGCTCCCACCCTGGAAACACCATATATTTT
>many|TRBV29-1|TRBJ1-1|TRBD1
CSVARTGPNTEAFF
TGCAGCGTCGCACGGACAGGGCCAAACACTGAAGCTTTCTTT
>many|TRBV20-1|TRBJ2-7|.
CSARLRDKRYEQYF
TGCAGTGCTAGACTCCGGGACAAACGCTACGAGCAGTACTTC
>many|TRBV7-2|TRBJ1-3|.
CASSFGRPGGNTIYF
TGTGCCAGCAGCTTCGGGCGCCCGGGTGGAAACACCATATATTTT
>few|TRBV18|TRBJ1-3|.
CASSPGRLDSGNTIYF
TGTGCCAGCTCACCCGGGAGGTTAGACTCTGGAAACACCATATATTTT
>many|TRBV9|TRBJ2-2|TRBD1
CASSVAATGPGELFF
TGTGCCAGCAGCGTAGCTGCGACAGGGCCCGGGGAGCTGTTTTTT
>many|TRBV29-1|TRBJ1-1|.
CSVVTRAEAFF
TGCAGCGTTGTTACGAGGGCTGAAGCTTTCTTT
>many|TRBV6-1|TRBJ1-2|.
CASRLDINYGYTF
TGTGCCAGCAGACTAGACATAAACTATGGCTACACCTTC
>many|TRBV28|TRBJ1-2|.
CASSLGVIGYGYTF
TGTGCCAGCAGTTTGGGGGTCATTGGGTATGGCTACACCTTC
>many|TRBV29-1|TRBJ2-3|.
CSVGQPGTDTQYF
TGCAGCGTTGGACAGCCAGGCACAGATACGCAGTATTTT
>many|TRBV18|TRBJ2-7|.
CASSSPSGYEQYF
TGTGCCAGCTCGTCACCCTCGGGCTACGAGCAGTACTTC
>many|TRBV20-1|TRBJ2-5|.
CSARDVKETQYF
TGCAGTGCTAGGGACGTTAAAGAGACCCAGTACTTC
>many|TRBV7-2|TRBJ1-1|TRBD1
CASSLRDRGNPEAFF
TGTGCCAGCAGCTTACGCGACAGGGGTAACCCTGAAGCTTTCTTT
>many|TRBV2|TRBJ1-2|TRBD1
CASNPDRGSSGYTF
TGTGCCAGCAACCCAGACAGGGGGAGTTCTGGCTACACCTTC
>many|TRBV29-1|TRBJ2-7|TRBD1
CSVEERDSSYEQYF
TGCAGCGTTGAAGAACGGGACAGCTCCTACGAGCAGTACTTC
>many|TRBV29-1|TRBJ1-1|.
CSVGGGLNTEAFF
TGCAGCGTTGGTGGGGGCTTGAACACTGAAGCTTTCTTT
>many|TRBV12-3/TRBV12-4|TRBJ1-6|.
CASSFSHAPLHF
TGTGCCAGCAGTTTTTCTCACGCACCCCTCCACTTT
>many|TRBV11-2|TRBJ2-7|.
CASSFGFAAYEQYF
TGTGCCAGCAGCTTCGGTTTCGCGGCCTACGAGCAGTACTTC
>many|TRBV15|TRBJ1-2|.
CATSREAVPRNYTF
TGTGCCACCAGCAGAGAAGCAGTCCCCCGCAACTACACCTTC
>many|TRBV2|TRBJ1-1|TRBD1
CASRPYRQGALNTEAFF
TGTGCCAGCAGACCCTACCGACAGGGGGCTTTGAACACTGAAGCTTTCTTT
>many|TRBV6-6|TRBJ2-6|.
CASSYSGDGANVLTF
TGTGCCAGCAGTTACTCGGGGGATGGGGCCAACGTCCTGACTTTC